This is a list of T cell receptor beta chains from one sample in a study of OX40 agonist ivuxolimab in advanced cancers. Here immunoSEQ multiplex PCR was the method, and the copy in TCRdb shows in-frame clones only, minus some. This table holds some 14,000 clones, approximately 80% found once. The sequences come from CD4+ or CD8+ T cells sorted from blood, collected in a trial of the OX40 agonist ivuxolimab. All receptors derive from an adult with an advanced solid tumor such as melanoma, head and neck, liver or kidney cancer. Both conserved end residues are part of each CDR3. A D gene is named only where the DNA matches it firmly. Size tells how often a clone was seen (once, few, many) or the class of an expanded clone, and some rows leave it out.

D: -
size: -
V: TRBV6-5
J: TRBJ1-2
DNA: TGTGCCACTCAGTGGGACGGCTACACCTTC
CDR3: CATQWDGYTF

D: TRBD1
size: -
V: TRBV6-5
J: TRBJ2-1
DNA: TGTGCCAGCAGCCCCGGGACAGGTTTATACAATGAGCAGTTCTTC
CDR3: CASSPGTGLYNEQFF

D: -
size: -
V: TRBV19
J: TRBJ2-6
DNA: TGTGCCAGTTGTTCGTCTGGGGCCAACGTCCTGACTTTC
CDR3: CASCSSGANVLTF

D: -
size: -
V: TRBV4-2
J: TRBJ1-1
DNA: TGTGCCAGCAGCGACGGATATGGGGGCACTGAAGCTTTCTTT
CDR3: CASSDGYGGTEAFF

D: TRBD1
size: -
V: TRBV7-6
J: TRBJ1-4
DNA: TGTGCCAGCAGCCAAAGGGACAGCCTTAATGAAAAACTGTTTTTT
CDR3: CASSQRDSLNEKLFF

D: TRBD1
size: few
V: TRBV4-1
J: TRBJ2-7
DNA: TGCGCCAGCAGCCAAGAGGCGACAGGGCCAGGTGAGCAGTACTTC
CDR3: CASSQEATGPGEQYF

D: -
size: -
V: TRBV4-3
J: TRBJ2-1
DNA: TGCGCCAGCAGCCATGGAGGGGGAGAAAATGAGCAGTTCTTC
CDR3: CASSHGGGENEQFF

D: -
size: -
V: TRBV5-1
J: TRBJ1-5
DNA: TGCGCCAGCAGCTTGGGGGACCCCTATAGCAATCAGCCCCAGCATTTT
CDR3: CASSLGDPYSNQPQHF

D: -
size: -
V: TRBV9
J: TRBJ2-7
DNA: TGTGCCAGCAGCGTAGGAAGCGAGCAGTACTTC
CDR3: CASSVGSEQYF

D: -
size: few
V: TRBV9
J: TRBJ2-1
DNA: TGTGCCAGCAGCGTGAGGCAGGGTAGGTCCAATGAGCAGTTCTTC
CDR3: CASSVRQGRSNEQFF

D: -
size: -
V: TRBV6-1
J: TRBJ2-7
DNA: TGTGCCAGTTCCCCCCTGGACCACTACCAGCAGTACTTC
CDR3: CASSPLDHYQQYF